The 5 T cell receptor beta chains listed next were all sequenced from one sample in a study of OX40 agonist ivuxolimab in advanced cancers. The library was generated by the immunoSEQ multiplex PCR assay. TCRdb retrieved this table from immuneACCESS and kept in-frame rearrangements only. Not all clones are present; in checked studies, unresolved V genes account for under half, and no reason is known for the remainder. The sample table lists about 87,000 clones, roughly 80% of them with a count of one. Clones ranked in the top ten supply more than 0.75% of the sample. Here the sequenced sample was CD4+ or CD8+ T cells sorted from blood, taken in a trial of the OX40 agonist ivuxolimab. The receptors stem from an adult with an advanced solid tumor such as melanoma, head and neck, liver or kidney cancer.

J is TRBJ2-7 and V is TRBV7-2; TRBD2 is a possible D gene (7 bases). The CDR3 covers 13 residues. In germline, CDR1 is SGHTA, CDR2 FQGNSA. V was pared by 5 bases and J by 6 bases, with 14 bases between. Here the CDR3 reads CASSPRGGLEQYF. In DNA form, the CDR3 reads TGTGCCAGCAGCCCGAGGGGGGGGCTCGAGCAGTACTTC.

The rearrangement joins TRBV5-4 to TRBJ1-2, with 11 positions matching TRBD1. The CDR3 has 16 amino acids. Germline CDR1 is SGHNT and CDR2 is YYREEE (reference sequence). With 4 bases clipped from V and 2 bases from J, the junction kept 7 bases outside the gene matches. The CDR3 nucleotides are TGTGCCAGCAGCCCCGGAGGGACAGGGGGGAACTATGGCTACACCTTC. Residues: CASSPGGTGGNYGYTF.

The rearrangement uses TRBV30 and TRBJ2-2; D is ambiguous. Trimming removed 4 bases from V and 2 bases from J, with 8 bases in between. This CDR3 spans 13 amino acids. Germline values: CDR1 GTSNPN, CDR2 SVGIG (reference sequence). The CDR3 DNA reads as TGTGCCTGGACGGACGGAAACACCGGGGAGCTGTTTTTT. It specifies CAWTDGNTGELFF.

The CDR3, as DNA: TGTGCCAGCTCACCACCCGGGACAGGGGGCTCGTATCAGCCCCAGCATTTT. This translates into CASSPPGTGGSYQPQHF. The chain is built from TRBV18 and TRBJ1-5, with 12 nucleotides matching TRBD1. Trimming at V came to 0 bases and at J to 5 bases, leaving 5 bases not matched to a gene. The CDR3 consists of 17 residues. The germline CDR1 and CDR2 sequences are KGHSH and LQKENI.

The rearrangement uses TRBV7-8 and TRBJ2-1; unclear D gene. V lost 5 bases and J lost 5, with 13 bases in between. CDR1 and CDR2 (germline): SGHVS, FQNEAQ. The CDR3 loop spans 14 amino acids. CDR3 sequence: CASSKGYEDNEQFF. The CDR3 coding sequence is TGTGCCAGCAGCAAGGGATATGAGGACAATGAGCAGTTCTTC.